The 21 T cell receptor beta chains listed next were all sequenced from one sample in a study of regulatory T cells in long-lasting Graves disease. The time point here: persistent/refractory GD, antithyroid drugs over 5 years with positive TRAb. PBMC RNA was the source of the TCR library. iRepertoire HTBI primers and Arm-PCR of CDR3 regions built TCR beta libraries. MiXCR, run by TCRdb on the multiplex PCR reads, gives a single entry per CDR3 protein. Of 350,000 to 500,000 distinct CDR3 sequences in the sample, around 20% were seen once. The sample here was peripheral blood mononuclear cells (PBMCs), taken when the disease was refractory, from a patient treated with antithyroid drugs. These receptors came from a female donor with Graves disease.

The CDR3 here is CASSIDTSGFSYEQYF. The CDR3 bases are TGTGCCAGTAGTATAGATACTAGCGGTTTCTCCTACGAGCAGTACTTC. The chain carries TRBV19 and TRBJ2-7, with 8 bases matching TRBD2. From germline, CDR1 is LNHDA and CDR2 SQIVND (reference sequence). J was trimmed by 0 bases and V by 0 bases; bases with no gene match: 4. The CDR3 is made up of 16 amino acids.

The V call is TRBV9, the J call TRBJ2-2; the match to TRBD1 covers 9 bases. CDR3 length: 16 residues. CDR1 is SGDLS, CDR2 YYNGEE, per germline. The trim removed 7 bases at V and 4 bases at J, leaving 11 bases unmatched. CDR3 sequence reads: CASGPTGTGFTGELFF. CDR3 coding DNA: TGTGCCAGCGGCCCCACCGGGACAGGGTTCACCGGGGAGCTGTTTTTT.

In its sample, this clonotype was seen many times. The chain combines TRBV19 with TRBJ2-2, with TRBD2 identical over 12 bases. The CDR3 totals 18 residues. Germline-derived CDR1 and CDR2 are LNHDA and SQIVND (reference sequence). The V and J ends lost 4 bases and 0 bases, in that order; junction bases with no gene match: 6. CDR3 bases: TGTGCCAGTAGTAGACGGACTAGCGGGAACGCGAACACCGGGGAGCTGTTTTTT. Encoded protein: CASSRRTSGNANTGELFF.

The chain links TRBV7-2 to TRBJ2-1, with a weak D call TRBD1 (7 bases). The V gene lost 4 bases and the J gene lost 5 bases, with 18 bases spanning the gap. CDR1 SGHTA and CDR2 FQGNSA come from the germline V gene. The CDR3 length is 16 residues. CDR3 region: CASSSRQGGLNNEQFF. DNA of the CDR3: TGTGCCAGCAGCTCGAGACAGGGAGGACTGAACAATGAGCAGTTCTTC. The whole variable domain, filled in from reference TRBV7-2 and TRBJ2-1, reads GAGVSQSPSNKVTEKGKDVELRCDPISGHTALYWYRQSLGQGLEFLIYFQGNSAPDKSGLPSDRFSAERTGGSVSTLTIQRTQQEDSAVYLCASSSRQGGLNNEQFFGPGTRLTVL.

Ten or more counts support this clonotype. The V call is TRBV28, the J call TRBJ2-5; D call uncertain. Germline V lookup: CDR1 MDHEN, CDR2 SYDVKM. V was trimmed by 5 bases and J by 5 bases, leaving 18 bases between them. The CDR3 contains 15 residues. The CDR3 loop is CASSPKGRPRETQYF. CDR3 bases: TGTGCCAGCAGTCCCAAAGGCAGGCCACGGGAGACCCAGTACTTC. The whole variable domain, filled in from reference TRBV28 and TRBJ2-5, reads DVKVTQSSRYLVKRTGEKVFLECVQDMDHENMFWYRQDPGLGLRLIYFSYDVKMKEKGDIPEGYSVSREKKERFSLILESASTNQTSMYLCASSPKGRPRETQYFGPGTRLLVL.

This clonotype was seen at least ten times. The chain links TRBV5-1 to TRBJ1-1; D ambiguous. The CDR3 extends over 13 amino acids. Germline V gene lookup returns CDR1 SGHRS and CDR2 YFSETQ. The germline V and J ends were trimmed by 2 bases and 3 bases, with 8 bases remaining between them. CDR3 DNA: TGCGCCAGCAGCTTTAGGGCAGACACTGAAGCTTTCTTT. This sequence encodes CASSFRADTEAFF.

This clonotype was picked up many times. The CDR3 here is CSVSDSSSYEQYF. The DNA of the CDR3 is TGCAGCGTTTCGGACAGCTCCTCCTACGAGCAGTACTTC. This chain connects TRBV29-1 to TRBJ2-7; tentative D call: TRBD1 (6 bases). Germline V gene lookup returns CDR1 SQVTM and CDR2 ANQGSEA. The CDR3 consists of 13 residues. V was cut by 5 bases and J by 0 bases, with 11 bases left in between.

This clonotype was seen a handful of times. The J gene is TRBJ2-1, the V gene TRBV12-3 or TRBV12-4; D perhaps matches TRBD2 (6 bases). This CDR3 is built from 12 residues. V dropped 4 bases and J dropped 6 bases, with 7 bases sitting between them. The CDR3, as DNA: TGTGCCAGCAGTTCTAGCGTCAATGAGCAGTTCTTC. Its translation is CASSSSVNEQFF.

This clonotype was counted at least ten times. The V gene is TRBV5-1, the J gene TRBJ1-1; 8 bases map to TRBD1. V gave up 4 bases and J gave up 1 base; unmatched junction bases: 3. The CDR3 contains 14 residues. Germline CDR1 SGHRS, CDR2 YFSETQ. For the CDR3, the DNA is TGCGCCAGCAGCCAGGGGGCCGCGAACACTGAAGCTTTCTTT. Translated: CASSQGAANTEAFF.

The chain recombines TRBV25-1 with TRBJ1-5; the D is unclear. The CDR3 has 15 residues. The germline V and J ends were trimmed by 4 bases and 1 base, with 11 bases remaining between them. Germline CDR1 MGHDK, CDR2 SYGVNS. The CDR3 protein is CASSGADHSNQPQHF. In DNA form, the CDR3 reads TGTGCCAGCAGTGGGGCTGATCACAGCAATCAGCCCCAGCATTTT.

In its sample, this clonotype was seen once. The rearrangement joins TRBV7-3 to TRBJ2-2; D perhaps matches TRBD1 (5 bases). The germline V and J ends were trimmed by 2 bases and 5 bases, with 9 bases remaining between them. The CDR3 sequence is 14 residues long. Germline V gene lookup returns CDR1 SGHTA and CDR2 FQGTGA. Written as DNA, the CDR3 is TGTGCCAGCAGCTTAGGGGCTACGACCGGGGAGCTGTTTTTT. It codes for CASSLGATTGELFF.

The genes are TRBV14 and TRBJ2-7; maybe TRBD2 (5 bases). Germline CDR1 SGHDN, CDR2 FVKESK. V shed 1 base and J shed 4 bases, with 17 bases lying between them. The CDR3 loop spans 16 amino acids. The CDR3 is CASSQGLREPVYEQYF. For the CDR3, the DNA is TGTGCCAGCAGCCAAGGGCTGAGGGAACCTGTTTACGAGCAGTACTTC. Supplemented by reference TRBV14 and TRBJ2-7, the full variable domain reads EAGVTQFPSHSVIEKGQTVTLRCDPISGHDNLYWYRRVMGKEIKFLLHFVKESKQDESGMPNNRFLAERTGGTYSTLKVQPAELEDSGVYFCASSQGLREPVYEQYFGPGTRLTVT.

In this sample, this clonotype is medium-sized. The V and J genes are TRBV6-1 and TRBJ2-2; possible D gene TRBD2, 5 bases. The CDR3 totals 14 residues. Trimming pared 7 bases from V and 5 bases from J, leaving 14 bases between. The germline V gene encodes CDR1 MNHNS and CDR2 SASEGT. The CDR3 nucleotides are TGTGCCAGCATCTCATACCGGGGTACCGGGGAGCTGTTTTTT. This translates into CASISYRGTGELFF.

This clonotype showed up just once. A much larger clone differs from this one at a single base, so this may be a read error. The chain employs TRBV12-3 or TRBV12-4 and TRBJ2-6; D could derive from TRBD1 or TRBD2 (5 bases each). The length of the CDR3 is 16 residues. The CDR3 sequence: CASRGLDSSGANALTF. For the CDR3, the DNA is TGTGCCAGCAGAGGACTCGATAGCTCTGGGGCCAACGCCCTGACTTTC.

This clonotype came up many times. V is TRBV3-1 and J is TRBJ1-1, with unresolved D. Between the trimmed V and J ends, which lost 1 base and 6 bases, there was a span of 9 bases. Germline loops: CDR1 LGHDT, CDR2 YNNKEL (reference sequence). This CDR3 is 13 amino acids long. CDR3 residues: CASSQGGVAEAFF. CDR3 nucleotides: TGTGCCAGCAGCCAAGGGGGAGTGGCTGAAGCTTTCTTT.

This clonotype came up many times. V and J are TRBV2 and TRBJ1-1, with D hard to call. Trimming removed 8 bases from V and 1 base from J, with 11 bases in between. Per the germline V gene, CDR1 is SNHLY and CDR2 is FYNNEI. CDR3 length equals 13 residues. The CDR3 reads CASAQRSNTEAFF. In DNA, the CDR3 is TGTGCCAGCGCCCAAAGATCGAACACTGAAGCTTTCTTT.

CDR3 nucleotide sequence: TGTGCCAGCAGTCCCGGGACAGCCCTTGAGCAGTTCTTC. Encoded protein: CASSPGTALEQFF. The chain employs TRBV28 and TRBJ2-1; 7 bases match TRBD1. V shed 5 bases, J shed 9 bases, and the junction held 7 bases outside the gene matches. Germline V gene data show CDR1 as MDHEN and CDR2 as SYDVKM. This CDR3 is built from 13 residues. The whole variable domain, filled in from reference TRBV28 and TRBJ2-1, reads DVKVTQSSRYLVKRTGEKVFLECVQDMDHENMFWYRQDPGLGLRLIYFSYDVKMKEKGDIPEGYSVSREKKERFSLILESASTNQTSMYLCASSPGTALEQFFGPGTRLTVL.

This clonotype has a count of ten or more. The chain is built from TRBV5-6 and TRBJ2-5, with no clear D. The CDR3 consists of 14 residues. CDR1 SGHDT and CDR2 YYEEEE come from the germline V gene. Trimming cost V 7 bases and J 5 bases, with 18 bases left between them. The CDR3 DNA reads TGTGCCAGCGGTCTTGGGCCGAACGAGGAGACCCAGTACTTC. It encodes CASGLGPNEETQYF.

This clonotype was counted a few times. The CDR3 nucleotides are TGTGCCAGCAGTTTGGTGTCAAGTGGAGATACGCAGTATTTT. Amino acids: CASSLVSSGDTQYF. V gene TRBV28 combines with J gene TRBJ2-3; no clear D. This CDR3 is 14 amino acids long. The germline CDR1 and CDR2 sequences are MDHEN and SYDVKM. Deletions cut 3 bases from V and 5 bases from J, with 12 bases between.

The chain recombines TRBV5-1 with TRBJ2-3; unclear D gene. The CDR3 covers 15 residues. Between the trimmed V and J ends, which lost 0 bases and 0 bases, there was a span of 8 bases. Per germline, CDR1 SGHRS and CDR2 YFSETQ. Here the CDR3 DNA reads TGCGCCAGCAGCTTGGCGGGTGGCAGCACAGATACGCAGTATTTT. Protein sequence: CASSLAGGSTDTQYF.

This chain connects TRBV15 to TRBJ1-5, with 7 bases aligning to TRBD1. V dropped 4 bases and J dropped 7; count of bases not matched to a gene: 10. The CDR3 extends over 15 amino acids. Germline V lookup: CDR1 LNHNV, CDR2 YYDKDF (reference sequence). CDR3 amino acids: CATSMTRGLGQPQHF. CDR3 bases: TGTGCCACCAGCATGACAAGGGGGCTCGGCCAGCCCCAGCATTTT.